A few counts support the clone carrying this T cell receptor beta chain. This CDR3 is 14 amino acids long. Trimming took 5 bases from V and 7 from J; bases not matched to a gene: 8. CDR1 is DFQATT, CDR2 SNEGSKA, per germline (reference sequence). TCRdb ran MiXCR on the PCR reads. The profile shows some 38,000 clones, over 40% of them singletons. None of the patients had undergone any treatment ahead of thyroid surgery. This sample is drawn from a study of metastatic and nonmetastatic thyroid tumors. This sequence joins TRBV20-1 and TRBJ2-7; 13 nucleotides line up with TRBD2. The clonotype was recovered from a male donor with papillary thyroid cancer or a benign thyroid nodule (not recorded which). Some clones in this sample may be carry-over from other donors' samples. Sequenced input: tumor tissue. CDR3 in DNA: TGCAGTGCTCTAAGGACTAGCGGGAGTGGGGAGCAGTACTTC. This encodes CSALRTSGSGEQYF.